The rows below give T cell receptor beta chains drawn from one sample of a study of blood T cell repertoires in COVID-19. Only in-frame clones appear in the TCRdb table, and some are missing; sequencing was by immunoSEQ multiplex PCR. The profile shows a few hundred thousand clones, more than 70% of them singletons. Sequenced input: peripheral blood. The receptors shown here come from a woman in her 30s with COVID-19, enrolled during active disease. CDR3s include the opening cysteine and the closing phenylalanine or tryptophan. A D gene is named only where the DNA matches it firmly. Clone sizes are given selectively: once, few, many, or a class where the clone is expanded.

TRBV19	TRBJ2-1	.	TRBD1	TGTGCCAGTACCGACAGGGCCCAAATACTCTACAATGAGCAGTTCTTC	CASTDRAQILYNEQFF
TRBV25-1	TRBJ1-1	few	TRBD1	TGTGCCAGCAGGACAGGGGGCCACACTGAAGCTTTCTTT	CASRTGGHTEAFF
TRBV5-1	TRBJ1-3	.	.	TGCGCCAGCAGCCAAGGAACAGCTGGAAACACCATATATTTT	CASSQGTAGNTIYF
TRBV30	TRBJ1-6	.	.	TGTGCCTGGAGTGGCGGGGGCCTTAATAATTCACCCCTCCACTTT	CAWSGGGLNNSPLHF
TRBV6-6	TRBJ2-1	.	.	TGTGCCAGCAGCCTGATGACCGACTGGGATGAGCAGTTCTTC	CASSLMTDWDEQFF
TRBV9	TRBJ1-1	.	.	TGTGCCAGCAGCGTAGGGGGGAGGGAAGCTTTCTTT	CASSVGGREAFF
TRBV18	TRBJ1-1	few	.	TGTGCCAGCTCACCCCGGGACGGGGGTGAAGCTTTCTTT	CASSPRDGGEAFF
TRBV4-1	TRBJ2-7	few	TRBD1	TGCGCCAGCAGCCAACCACAGGGGGCGAGCGGGTACGAGCAGTACTTC	CASSQPQGASGYEQYF
TRBV6-5	TRBJ2-5	.	TRBD2	TGTGCCAGCAGTTATCTGGGCGGGGGGGCGAGTGAGACCCAGTACTTC	CASSYLGGGASETQYF
TRBV5-8	TRBJ1-3	.	.	TGTGCCAGCAGAGACAGGAGCGGAAACACCATATATTTT	CASRDRSGNTIYF
TRBV7-8	TRBJ2-6	.	TRBD2	TGTGCCAGCAGCTTATCGGGACTAGCGGGATGGGAACGGTCTGGGGCCAACGTCCTGACTTTC	CASSLSGLAGWERSGANVLTF
TRBV11-2	TRBJ2-7	.	.	TGTGCCAGCAGCATGTCCGGGACAACGAAAATTCCCTACGAGCAGTACTTC	CASSMSGTTKIPYEQYF
TRBV12-3/TRBV12-4	TRBJ1-1	.	.	TGTGCCAGCAGGATCGGGGGGACTGAAGCTTTCTTT	CASRIGGTEAFF
TRBV6-5	TRBJ2-5	.	.	TGTGCCAGCAGTTACTCCGGGAACCAAGAGACCCAGTACTTC	CASSYSGNQETQYF
TRBV11-3	TRBJ2-1	.	.	TGTGCCAGCAGCTCCACTGGGTGGCGGAAAGGTTCAATCTCCTACAATGAGCAGTTCTTC	CASSSTGWRKGSISYNEQFF
TRBV7-9	TRBJ1-1	few	.	TGTGCCAGCAGCTTAGAGGGCAGGGGAGAAGCTTTCTTT	CASSLEGRGEAFF